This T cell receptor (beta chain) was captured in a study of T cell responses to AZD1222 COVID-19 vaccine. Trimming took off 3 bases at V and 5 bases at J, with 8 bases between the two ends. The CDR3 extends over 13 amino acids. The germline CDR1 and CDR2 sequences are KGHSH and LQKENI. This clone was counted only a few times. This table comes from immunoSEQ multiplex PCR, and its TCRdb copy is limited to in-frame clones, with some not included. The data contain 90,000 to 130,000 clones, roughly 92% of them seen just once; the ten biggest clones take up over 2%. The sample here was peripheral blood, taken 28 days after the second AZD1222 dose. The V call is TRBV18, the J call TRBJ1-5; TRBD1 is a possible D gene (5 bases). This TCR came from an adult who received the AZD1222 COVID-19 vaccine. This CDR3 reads CASSPGGYQPQHF. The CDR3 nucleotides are TGTGCCAGCTCACCTGGGGGGTATCAGCCCCAGCATTTT.